The rows below give T cell receptor beta chains drawn from one sample of a study of beta chain features in type 1 diabetes. Repertoires were generated with immunoSEQ multiplex PCR, while TCRdb's copy carries only in-frame clones and drops some. The sample comprises 150,000 to 200,000 clones, 63% of which are singletons, and about 0.1% rests with the top ten. What was sequenced was naive CD4+ T cells from blood. The receptors stem from a man younger than 45 with type 1 diabetes. The CDR3 runs from the conserved cysteine through the conserved F or W. Each record gives: clone size, V gene, D gene, J gene, CDR3 DNA, CDR3 protein. D genes are given only for firm matches. Some rows have no size entry. The others give once, few or many, or a class for an expanded clone.

.	TRBV30	.	TRBJ1-6	TGTGCCTGGAGTGTCGTAGGGGTTTCACCCCTCCACTTT	CAWSVVGVSPLHF
.	TRBV29-1	TRBD1	TRBJ1-2	TGCAGCGTTGAAGATCGGACAGGGGTTTACTATGGCTACACCTTC	CSVEDRTGVYYGYTF
.	TRBV9	TRBD2	TRBJ2-3	TGTGCCAGCAGCGTAGAATTAGCGGGGGCGCAGACAGATACGCAGTATTTT	CASSVELAGAQTDTQYF
.	TRBV11-2	TRBD1	TRBJ1-4	TGTGCCAGCAGCCCCATTTGGGGGACAGGCGGTGAAAAACTGTTTTTT	CASSPIWGTGGEKLFF
.	TRBV29-1	.	TRBJ2-7	TGCAGCGTTGCCGGGGTCGAGCAGTACTTC	CSVAGVEQYF
.	TRBV6-1	TRBD1	TRBJ2-5	TGTGCCAGCACGACAGGGGGCCAAGAGACCCAGTACTTC	CASTTGGQETQYF
.	TRBV28	.	TRBJ2-1	TGTGCCAGCAGTTATTACAGAGAGTACAATGAGCAGTTCTTC	CASSYYREYNEQFF
.	TRBV7-2	TRBD2	TRBJ2-4	TGTGCCAGCAGCTTTCAGCGGGGGGAGAACATTCAGTACTTC	CASSFQRGENIQYF
.	TRBV27	.	TRBJ2-1	TGTGCCAGCAGTTTATCACCCAATGAGCAGTTCTTC	CASSLSPNEQFF
.	TRBV28	TRBD1	TRBJ2-2	TGTGCCAGCGGGACAGTGATCACCGGGGAGCTGTTTTTT	CASGTVITGELFF
.	TRBV23-1	.	TRBJ2-7	TGCGCCAGCAGTCAAGGACAGCGAAACTACGAGCAGTACTTC	CASSQGQRNYEQYF
.	TRBV29-1	.	TRBJ2-3	TGCAGCGTTAGATTGGGCCTGCAAGATACGCAGTATTTT	CSVRLGLQDTQYF
.	TRBV5-1	.	TRBJ2-1	TGCGCCAGCAGCTCCTCCCCGGGTACCTACAATGAGCAGTTCTTC	CASSSSPGTYNEQFF
.	TRBV7-8	.	TRBJ2-3	TGTGCCAGCAGCCCGAGTTCGTACCGCACAGATACGCAGTATTTT	CASSPSSYRTDTQYF
once	TRBV29-1	.	TRBJ1-1	TGCAGCGTTGGTCGTATGGACACTGAAGCTTTCTTT	CSVGRMDTEAFF
.	TRBV21-1	.	TRBJ1-6	TGTGCCAGCAGCAAAGATGGAGAGGGGACGGGTTCACCCCTCCACTTT	CASSKDGEGTGSPLHF
.	TRBV6-1	TRBD1	TRBJ2-3	TGTGCCAGCAGTGGTACGGACAGGGGTAGTACAGATACGCAGTATTTT	CASSGTDRGSTDTQYF
.	TRBV6-6	.	TRBJ2-5	TGTGCCAGCAGTTTCCCCGAACAGGGAAAGACCCAGTACTTC	CASSFPEQGKTQYF
.	TRBV7-9	.	TRBJ2-7	TGTGCCAGCAGTCCTCCAGGGGTTCGACACGAGCAGTACTTC	CASSPPGVRHEQYF
.	TRBV30	TRBD2	TRBJ2-1	TGTGCCTGGATCCCAAGTGTTCGCGGGGGGGCCGGGAATGAGCAGTTCTTC	CAWIPSVRGGAGNEQFF
few	TRBV5-1	.	TRBJ2-4	TGCGCCAGCAGCTTGGCTACAACAGGGCACGGAAACATTCAGTACTTC	CASSLATTGHGNIQYF
.	TRBV30	TRBD2	TRBJ2-5	TGTGCCTGGAGTGTGCGGGGGGGAATGGAGACCCAGTACTTC	CAWSVRGGMETQYF
few	TRBV7-2	.	TRBJ2-5	TGTGCCAGCAGCTTAGTGGCTCACCAAGAGACCCAGTACTTC	CASSLVAHQETQYF
.	TRBV10-3	.	TRBJ2-3	TGTGCCATCAGTGATCGCATGGGCACAGATACGCAGTATTTT	CAISDRMGTDTQYF
.	TRBV9	TRBD2	TRBJ2-7	TGTGCCAGCAGCGTAGGAGGGGAGGGCAGGGCCTACGAGCAGTACTTC	CASSVGGEGRAYEQYF
once	TRBV6-1	.	TRBJ1-6	TGTGCCAGCAGTGAATCTCGCGTGCGGAGACCGAGAACACCCCTCCACTTT	CASSESRVRRPRTPLHF
.	TRBV28	.	TRBJ1-1	TGTGCCAGCAGTCGCGCCGCGGACATGAACACTGAAGCTTTCTTT	CASSRAADMNTEAFF
few	TRBV4-3	TRBD2	TRBJ2-7	TGCGCCAGCAGCCAAGAGCGGGGGTCCTCCTACGAGCAGTACTTC	CASSQERGSSYEQYF
.	TRBV25-1	TRBD1	TRBJ2-3	TGTGCCAGCAGTGAATTGACAGGGAGCACAGATACGCAGTATTTT	CASSELTGSTDTQYF
.	TRBV29-1	TRBD1	TRBJ1-4	TGCAGCGTCGGGGGGACAGGGCTGGAAAAACTGTTTTTT	CSVGGTGLEKLFF
.	TRBV29-1	.	TRBJ2-5	TGCAGCGTTGAAGATCGGAGAGGGGAGACCCAGTACTTC	CSVEDRRGETQYF
.	TRBV11-3	.	TRBJ2-3	TGTGCCAGCAGCTTCCTAGGCGCCACAGCAGATACGCAGTATTTT	CASSFLGATADTQYF
few	TRBV7-8	TRBD2	TRBJ2-1	TGTGCCACCACGAGCGGGGGGCACCTCAATGAGCAGTTCTTC	CATTSGGHLNEQFF
.	TRBV13	TRBD1	TRBJ2-7	TGTGCCAGCAGCTTAAGGGGGCTGTGGTACGAGCAGTACTTC	CASSLRGLWYEQYF
once	TRBV30	.	TRBJ2-3	TGTGCCTGGAGTGTACCCGGGAGAACAGATACGCAGTATTTT	CAWSVPGRTDTQYF
.	TRBV29-1	.	TRBJ2-5	TGCAGCGTGTTTACAGGGACCGAGACCCAGTACTTC	CSVFTGTETQYF
.	TRBV29-1	.	TRBJ1-4	TGCAGCGTTGCGGGGGATTCAGAAAAACTTTTTTTT	CSVAGDSEKLFF
few	TRBV10-3	.	TRBJ1-2	TGTGCCATCAGTGAGTCGTCAGGGACCTATGGCTACACCTTC	CAISESSGTYGYTF
.	TRBV29-1	TRBD1	TRBJ1-1	TGCAGCGCATCCGGGACAGGGGACTTCACTGAAGCTTTCTTT	CSASGTGDFTEAFF
.	TRBV6-4	TRBD2	TRBJ2-3	TGTGCCAGCAGTCCGGGACTAGCGGGGGGTAGCACAGATACGCAGTATTTT	CASSPGLAGGSTDTQYF
.	TRBV28	TRBD1	TRBJ2-7	TGTGCCAGCCGGGACAGTGTCACCTACGAGCAGTACTTC	CASRDSVTYEQYF
.	TRBV4-3	.	TRBJ2-2	TGCGCCAGCAGCCAAGATACAGGGACGGGGGAGCTGTTTTTT	CASSQDTGTGELFF
few	TRBV19	TRBD1	TRBJ2-5	TGTGCCAGTCGGGGACAGGGGGCCCAGGCCCAGTACTTC	CASRGQGAQAQYF
few	TRBV30	.	TRBJ1-3	TGTGCCTGGAGTACAAACTCTGGAAACACCATATATTTT	CAWSTNSGNTIYF
.	TRBV4-1	.	TRBJ1-2	TGCGCCAGCAGCCAAGGAGACAGCTATGGCTACACCTTC	CASSQGDSYGYTF
.	TRBV5-4	.	TRBJ2-5	TGTGCCAGCAGCCAAGGCCGGCCTAGCTCTGCCCAAGAGACCCAGTACTTC	CASSQGRPSSAQETQYF
few	TRBV29-1	.	TRBJ1-5	TGCAGCGTCCGGGACGGGAATCAGCCCCAGCATTTT	CSVRDGNQPQHF
.	TRBV27	.	TRBJ1-2	TGTGCCAGCAGTCCGTGGGCCAACTATGGCTACACCTTC	CASSPWANYGYTF
.	TRBV29-1	.	TRBJ1-4	TGCAGCGTTGAAGATCGCAATGAAAAACTGTTTTTT	CSVEDRNEKLFF
.	TRBV25-1	.	TRBJ2-7	TGTGCCAGCCGACGGGCCTCCTACGAGCAGTACTTC	CASRRASYEQYF
.	TRBV30	TRBD1	TRBJ1-1	TGTGCCGGACTCCGGGACAGAAGAGAAGCTTTCTTT	CAGLRDRREAFF
few	TRBV5-4	TRBD2	TRBJ2-3	TGTGCCAGCACCCTTGGGACTAGCGTGGGCACAGATACGCAGTATTTT	CASTLGTSVGTDTQYF
.	TRBV21-1	.	TRBJ2-7	TGTGCCCCCAGGGGCACGGGAGAGCAGTACTTC	CAPRGTGEQYF
few	TRBV28	.	TRBJ2-7	TGTGCCAGCAGTTTAGACGGGGGCAACCGTAACGAGCAGTACTTC	CASSLDGGNRNEQYF
.	TRBV9	.	TRBJ2-2	TGTGCCAGCAGAGGAGGGTTCGGCACCGGGGAGCTGTTTTTT	CASRGGFGTGELFF